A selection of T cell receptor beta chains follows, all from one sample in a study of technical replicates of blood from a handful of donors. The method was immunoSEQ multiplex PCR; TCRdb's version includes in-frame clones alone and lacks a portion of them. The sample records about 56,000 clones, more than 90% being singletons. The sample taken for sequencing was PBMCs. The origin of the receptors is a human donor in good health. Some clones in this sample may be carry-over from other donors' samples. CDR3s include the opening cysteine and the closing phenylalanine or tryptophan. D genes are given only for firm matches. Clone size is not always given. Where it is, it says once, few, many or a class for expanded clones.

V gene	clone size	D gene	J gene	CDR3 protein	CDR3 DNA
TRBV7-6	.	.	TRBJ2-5	CASSRTGTPQETQYF	TGTGCCAGCAGCCGAACCGGGACACCCCAAGAGACCCAGTACTTC
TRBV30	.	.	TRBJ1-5	CAWSSGQTNQPQHF	TGTGCCTGGAGTTCCGGACAGACCAATCAGCCCCAGCATTTT
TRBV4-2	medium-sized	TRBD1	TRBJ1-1	CASSQDAGTGSTEAFF	TGTGCCAGCAGCCAAGATGCCGGGACAGGCTCCACTGAAGCTTTCTTT
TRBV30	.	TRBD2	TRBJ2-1	CAWSVRLAGVNEQFF	TGTGCCTGGAGTGTACGGCTAGCGGGAGTCAATGAGCAGTTCTTC
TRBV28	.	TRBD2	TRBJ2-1	CASSLTSDYNEQFF	TGTGCCAGCAGTTTGACTAGCGACTACAATGAGCAGTTCTTC
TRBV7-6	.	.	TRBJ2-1	CASSTTRQINEQFF	TGTGCCAGCAGCACAACAAGACAGATCAATGAGCAGTTCTTC
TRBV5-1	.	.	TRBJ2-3	CASSLSGTDTQYF	TGCGCCAGCAGCTTGTCAGGCACAGATACGCAGTATTTT
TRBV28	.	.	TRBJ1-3	CASSRRAISGNTIYF	TGTGCCAGCAGTCGAAGAGCTATCTCTGGAAACACCATATATTTT
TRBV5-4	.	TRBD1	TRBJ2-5	CASSRGQGARGETQYF	TGTGCCAGCAGCAGGGGACAGGGGGCGCGAGGAGAGACCCAGTACTTC
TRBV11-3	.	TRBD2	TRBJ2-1	CASSQSGRDNEQFF	TGTGCCAGCAGCCAAAGCGGGAGGGACAATGAGCAGTTCTTC
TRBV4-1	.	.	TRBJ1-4	CASSRTPANEKLFF	TGCGCCAGCAGCCGTACCCCGGCTAATGAAAAACTGTTTTTT
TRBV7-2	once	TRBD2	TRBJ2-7	CASSLAGSGSRYEQYF	TGTGCCAGCAGCTTAGCGGGGAGCGGGAGTAGGTACGAGCAGTACTTC
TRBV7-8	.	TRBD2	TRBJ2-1	CASSLARLAGASSYNEQFF	TGTGCCAGCAGCTTAGCCCGCTTAGCGGGGGCGAGCTCCTACAATGAGCAGTTCTTC
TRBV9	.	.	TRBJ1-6	CASSGITGNDNSPLHF	TGTGCCAGCAGCGGAATTACAGGGAACGATAATTCACCCCTCCACTTT
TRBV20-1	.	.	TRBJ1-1	CSAMRLAEAFF	TGCAGTGCTATGAGACTGGCTGAAGCTTTCTTT
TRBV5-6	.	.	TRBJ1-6	CASSLAGTSDLHF	TGTGCCAGCAGCTTGGCCGGGACTTCGGACCTCCACTTT
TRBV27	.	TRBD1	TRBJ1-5	CASRPGQVHQPQHF	TGTGCCAGCAGACCCGGACAGGTTCATCAGCCCCAGCATTTT
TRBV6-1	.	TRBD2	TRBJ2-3	CATFSGGYADTQYF	TGTGCCACCTTTAGCGGGGGGTACGCAGATACGCAGTATTTT
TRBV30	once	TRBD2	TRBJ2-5	CAWSGLAQETQYF	TGTGCCTGGAGTGGACTAGCTCAAGAGACCCAGTACTTC
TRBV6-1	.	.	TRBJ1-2	CASILGPAGVYGYTF	TGTGCCAGCATCTTGGGACCGGCGGGGGTGTATGGCTACACCTTC
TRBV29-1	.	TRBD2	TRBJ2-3	CSGLAPSGGAPDTQYF	TGCAGCGGTTTAGCCCCTAGCGGGGGGGCCCCAGATACGCAGTATTTT
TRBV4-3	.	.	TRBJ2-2	CASSQTATTGELFF	TGCGCCAGCAGCCAAACGGCTACGACAGGGGAGCTGTTTTTT